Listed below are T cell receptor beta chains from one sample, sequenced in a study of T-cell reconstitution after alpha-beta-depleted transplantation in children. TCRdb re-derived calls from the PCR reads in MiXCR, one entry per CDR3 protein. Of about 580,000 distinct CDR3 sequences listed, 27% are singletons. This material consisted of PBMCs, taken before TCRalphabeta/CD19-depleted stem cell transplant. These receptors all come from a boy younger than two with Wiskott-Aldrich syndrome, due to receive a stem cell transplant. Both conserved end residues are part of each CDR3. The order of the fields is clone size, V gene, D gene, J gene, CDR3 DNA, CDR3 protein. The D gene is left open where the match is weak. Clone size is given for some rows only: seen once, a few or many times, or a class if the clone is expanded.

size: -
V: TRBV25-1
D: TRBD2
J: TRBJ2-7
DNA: TGTGCCAGCAGTGAATCGGGACTAGCGCGCGAGCAGTACTTC
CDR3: CASSESGLAREQYF

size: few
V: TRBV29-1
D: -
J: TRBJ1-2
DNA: TGCAGTCATGATGGCTACACCTTC
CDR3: CSHDGYTF

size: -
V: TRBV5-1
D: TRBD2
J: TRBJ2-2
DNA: TGCGCCAGCAAGGCGGCGGGAGCGAACACCGGGGAGCTGTTTTTT
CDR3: CASKAAGANTGELFF

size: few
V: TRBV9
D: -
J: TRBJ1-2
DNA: TGTGCCAGCAGCGTAGATTGGGGGTTCTATGGCTACACCTTC
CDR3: CASSVDWGFYGYTF

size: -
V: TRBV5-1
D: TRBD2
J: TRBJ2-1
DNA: TGCGCCAGCAGCTTGGGAGGACTAGCGGCCAATGAGCAGTTCTTC
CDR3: CASSLGGLAANEQFF

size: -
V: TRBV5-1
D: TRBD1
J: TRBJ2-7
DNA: TGCGCCAGCAGCTTGGGACAGGGGAAGATTGGTGACGAGCAGTACTTC
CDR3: CASSLGQGKIGDEQYF

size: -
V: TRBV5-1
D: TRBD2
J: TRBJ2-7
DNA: TGCGCCAGCAGCTCGAACATAGCGGGAGCTTACGAGCAGTACTTC
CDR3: CASSSNIAGAYEQYF

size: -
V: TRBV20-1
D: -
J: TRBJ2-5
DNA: TGCAGCGTGGGTATACAAGAGACCCAGTACTTC
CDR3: CSVGIQETQYF

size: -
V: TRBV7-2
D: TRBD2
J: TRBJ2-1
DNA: TGTGCCAGCAGCCAACTAGCGGGAGGGTCCGCGGTCTTC
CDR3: CASSQLAGGSAVF

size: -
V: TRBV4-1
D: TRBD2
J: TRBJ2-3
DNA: TGCGCCAGCAGCCAAGATCCCCTAGCGGGAGCTTCGGATACGCAGTATTTT
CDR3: CASSQDPLAGASDTQYF

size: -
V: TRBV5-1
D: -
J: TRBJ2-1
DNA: TGCGCCAGCAGAGGCAGGGGGGTCTACAATGAGCAGTTCTTC
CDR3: CASRGRGVYNEQFF

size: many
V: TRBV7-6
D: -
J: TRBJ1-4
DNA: TGTGCCAGCAGCTTAGAGCCGCGGCTGGGTGAAAAACTGTTTTTT
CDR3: CASSLEPRLGEKLFF

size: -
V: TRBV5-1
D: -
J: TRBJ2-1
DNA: TGCGCCAGCAGCTTAGGACAGAGGGGGGATGAGCAGTTCTTC
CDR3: CASSLGQRGDEQFF

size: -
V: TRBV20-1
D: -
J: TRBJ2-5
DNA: TGCAGTGCTCTCGACCGGACCTCCGGAGAGACCCAGTACTTC
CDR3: CSALDRTSGETQYF

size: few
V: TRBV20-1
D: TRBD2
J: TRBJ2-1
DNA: TGCAGTGCAAGGGACTACCGGAAAACCTACAATGAGCAGTTCTTC
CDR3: CSARDYRKTYNEQFF

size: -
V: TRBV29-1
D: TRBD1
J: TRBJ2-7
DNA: TGCAGCGTCATGACAGGGGTATACGAGCAGTACTTC
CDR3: CSVMTGVYEQYF

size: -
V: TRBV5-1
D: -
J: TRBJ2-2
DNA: TGCGCCAGCAGCTTGGTATTCCGGTCCGGGGAGCTGTTTTTT
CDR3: CASSLVFRSGELFF

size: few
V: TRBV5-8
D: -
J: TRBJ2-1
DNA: TGTGCCAGCAGCGCAGGGGTGGACAGATCCTACAATGAGCAGTTCTTC
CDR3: CASSAGVDRSYNEQFF

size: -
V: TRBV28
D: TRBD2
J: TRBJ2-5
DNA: TGTGCCAGCAGTTTAAGGACTAGCGGGAGAAAGACCCAGTACTTC
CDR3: CASSLRTSGRKTQYF

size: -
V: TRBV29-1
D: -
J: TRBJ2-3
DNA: TGCAGCGTTGAAGAAACAGGCCCCGGGAGTATGGCAGATACGCAGTATTTT
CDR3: CSVEETGPGSMADTQYF

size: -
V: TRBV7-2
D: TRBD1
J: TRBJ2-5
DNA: TGTGCCAGCAGCCGACAGGGGATTAACCAGTACTTC
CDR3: CASSRQGINQYF

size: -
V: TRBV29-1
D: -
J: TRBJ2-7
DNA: TGCAGCGTTGTACGTGACTACGAGCAGTACTTC
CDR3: CSVVRDYEQYF

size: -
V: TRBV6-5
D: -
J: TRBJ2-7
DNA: TGTGCCAGCAGTTACCCCTATGGTGGGTACCGGAGCTCCTACGAGCAGTACTTC
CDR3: CASSYPYGGYRSSYEQYF

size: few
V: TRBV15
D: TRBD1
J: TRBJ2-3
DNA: TGTGCCACCAGCAACGACAGGGGGGCAGATACGCAGTATTTT
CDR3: CATSNDRGADTQYF

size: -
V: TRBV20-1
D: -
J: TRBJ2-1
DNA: TGCAGTGCTAATTCCCTGGAGGGGAAGCAGTTCTTC
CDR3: CSANSLEGKQFF

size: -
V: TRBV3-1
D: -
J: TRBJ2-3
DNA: TGTGCCAGCAGGAGCAGTCCATTAGCTAGCACAGATACGCAGTATTTT
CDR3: CASRSSPLASTDTQYF